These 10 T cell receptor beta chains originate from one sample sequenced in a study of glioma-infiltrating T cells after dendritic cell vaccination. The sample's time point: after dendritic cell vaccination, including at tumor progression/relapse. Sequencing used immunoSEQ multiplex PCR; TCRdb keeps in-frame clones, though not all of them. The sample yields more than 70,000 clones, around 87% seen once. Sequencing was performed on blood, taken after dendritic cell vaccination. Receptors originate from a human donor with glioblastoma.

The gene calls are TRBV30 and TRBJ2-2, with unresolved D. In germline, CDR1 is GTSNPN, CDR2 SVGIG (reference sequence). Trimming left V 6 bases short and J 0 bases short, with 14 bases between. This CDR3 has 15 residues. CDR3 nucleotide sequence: TGTGCCTGTTCTACACTACCCACGAACACCGGGGAGCTGTTTTTT. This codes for CACSTLPTNTGELFF.

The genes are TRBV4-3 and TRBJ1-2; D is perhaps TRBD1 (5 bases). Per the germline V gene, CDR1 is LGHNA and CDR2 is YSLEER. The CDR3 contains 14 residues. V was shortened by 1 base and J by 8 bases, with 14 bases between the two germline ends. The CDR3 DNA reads TGCGCCAGCAGCCAAGTGGAGGGGCCGGGCGGCTACACCTTC. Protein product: CASSQVEGPGGYTF.

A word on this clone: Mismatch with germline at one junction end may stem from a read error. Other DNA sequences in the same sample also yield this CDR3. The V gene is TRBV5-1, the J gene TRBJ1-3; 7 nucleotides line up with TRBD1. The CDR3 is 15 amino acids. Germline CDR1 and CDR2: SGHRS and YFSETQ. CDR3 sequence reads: CASSSSGGAGNTIYF. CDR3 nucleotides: TGTGCCAGCAGCTCCTCAGGGGGTGCGGGAAACACCATATATTTT.

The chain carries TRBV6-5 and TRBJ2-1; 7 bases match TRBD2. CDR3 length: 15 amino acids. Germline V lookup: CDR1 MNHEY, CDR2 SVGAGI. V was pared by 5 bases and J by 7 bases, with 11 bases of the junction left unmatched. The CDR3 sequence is CASSGSWGGDNEQFF. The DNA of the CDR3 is TGTGCCAGCAGTGGCTCGTGGGGGGGAGATAATGAGCAGTTCTTC.

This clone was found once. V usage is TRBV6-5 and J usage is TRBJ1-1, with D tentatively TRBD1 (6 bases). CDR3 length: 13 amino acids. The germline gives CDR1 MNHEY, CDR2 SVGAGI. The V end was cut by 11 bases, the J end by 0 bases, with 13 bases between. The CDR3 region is CACYQGLNTEAFF. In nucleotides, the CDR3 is TGTGCCTGCTACCAGGGGTTGAACACTGAAGCTTTCTTT.

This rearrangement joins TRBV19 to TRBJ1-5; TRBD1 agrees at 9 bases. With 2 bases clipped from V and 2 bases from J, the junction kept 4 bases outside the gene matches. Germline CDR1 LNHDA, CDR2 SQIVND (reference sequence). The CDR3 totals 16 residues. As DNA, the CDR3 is TGTGCCAGTAGTATAACAGGGGGCATTGGCAATCAGCCCCAGCATTTT. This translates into CASSITGGIGNQPQHF.

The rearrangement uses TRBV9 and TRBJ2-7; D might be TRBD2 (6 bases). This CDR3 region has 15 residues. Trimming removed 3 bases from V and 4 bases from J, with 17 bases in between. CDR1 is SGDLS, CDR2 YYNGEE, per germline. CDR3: CASSETGTPTYEQYF. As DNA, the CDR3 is TGTGCCAGCAGCGAGACCGGGACTCCAACTTACGAGCAGTACTTC.

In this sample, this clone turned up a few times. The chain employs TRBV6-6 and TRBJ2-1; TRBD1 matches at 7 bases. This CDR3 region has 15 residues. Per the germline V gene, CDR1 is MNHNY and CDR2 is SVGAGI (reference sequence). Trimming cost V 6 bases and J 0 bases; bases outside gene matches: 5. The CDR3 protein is CASRGQASSYNEQFF. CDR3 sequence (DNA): TGTGCCAGCAGAGGACAGGCGAGCTCCTACAATGAGCAGTTCTTC.

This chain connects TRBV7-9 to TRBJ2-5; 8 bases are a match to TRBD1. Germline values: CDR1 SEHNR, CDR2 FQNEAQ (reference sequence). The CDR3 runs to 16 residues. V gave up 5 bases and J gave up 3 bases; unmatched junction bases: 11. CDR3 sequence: CASSRPGQELEETQYF. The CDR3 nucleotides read TGTGCCAGCAGCCGCCCGGGACAGGAGTTAGAAGAGACCCAGTACTTC.

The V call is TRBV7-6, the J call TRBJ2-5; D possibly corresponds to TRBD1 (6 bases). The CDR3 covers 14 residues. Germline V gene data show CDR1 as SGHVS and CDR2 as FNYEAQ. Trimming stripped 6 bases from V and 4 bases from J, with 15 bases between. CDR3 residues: CASRSPRGPETQYF. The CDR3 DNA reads TGTGCCAGCAGATCACCCAGGGGCCCAGAGACCCAGTACTTC.